This TCR beta chain was recorded in a study of blood T cell repertoires in COVID-19. About the study: Samples of COVID-19 (acute and convalescent) were obtained from the United States, Italy and Spain. Sources were T cells, B-cell-depleted T cells, or PBMCs; the material itself was cDNA or gDNA.

Germline-derived CDR1 and CDR2 are MRHNA and SNTAGT. This CDR3 is 14 amino acids long. V shed 5 bases and J shed 4 bases, with 12 bases lying between them. The data were produced by immunoSEQ multiplex PCR, yet TCRdb's version contains in-frame clones alone and is incomplete. This sample yields approximately 120,000 clones, of which 75% to 90% are seen a single time; under 3.5% belongs to the top ten. Sequenced sample: peripheral blood. This TCR came from an elderly woman with COVID-19, enrolled during active disease. The chain is built from TRBV6-4 and TRBJ1-5; tentative D call: TRBD1 (5 bases). CDR3 bases: TGTGCCAGCAGTCCTATGGGGGGAAATCAGCCCCAGCATTTT. Encoded protein: CASSPMGGNQPQHF.